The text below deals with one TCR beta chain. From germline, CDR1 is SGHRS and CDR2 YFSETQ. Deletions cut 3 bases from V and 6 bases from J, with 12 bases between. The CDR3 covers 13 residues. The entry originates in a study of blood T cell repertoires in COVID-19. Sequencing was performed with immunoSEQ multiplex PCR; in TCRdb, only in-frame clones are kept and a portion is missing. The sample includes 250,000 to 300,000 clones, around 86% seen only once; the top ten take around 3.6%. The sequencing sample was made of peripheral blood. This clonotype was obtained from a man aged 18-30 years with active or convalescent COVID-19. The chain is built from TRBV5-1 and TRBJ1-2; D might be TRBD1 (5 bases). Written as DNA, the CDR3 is TGCGCCAGCAGCTGGACAAAAGGAAATGGCTACACCTTC. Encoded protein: CASSWTKGNGYTF.